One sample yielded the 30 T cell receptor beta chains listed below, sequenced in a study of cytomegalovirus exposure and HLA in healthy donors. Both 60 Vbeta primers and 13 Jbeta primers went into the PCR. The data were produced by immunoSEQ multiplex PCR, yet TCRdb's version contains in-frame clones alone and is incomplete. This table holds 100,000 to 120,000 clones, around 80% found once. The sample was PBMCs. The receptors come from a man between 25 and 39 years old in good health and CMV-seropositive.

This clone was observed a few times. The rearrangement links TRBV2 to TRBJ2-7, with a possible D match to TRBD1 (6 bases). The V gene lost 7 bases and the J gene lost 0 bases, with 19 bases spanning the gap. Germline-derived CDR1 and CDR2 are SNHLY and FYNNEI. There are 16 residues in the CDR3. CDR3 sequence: CASKTSGTPISYEQYF. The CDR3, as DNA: TGTGCCAGCAAGACTTCCGGGACACCAATCTCCTACGAGCAGTACTTC.

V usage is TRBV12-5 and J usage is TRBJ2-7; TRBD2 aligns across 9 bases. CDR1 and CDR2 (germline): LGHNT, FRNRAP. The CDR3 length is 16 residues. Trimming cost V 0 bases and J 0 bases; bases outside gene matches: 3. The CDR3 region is CASGLVTSGPSYEQYF. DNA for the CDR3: TGTGCTAGTGGTTTGGTAACTAGCGGGCCCTCCTACGAGCAGTACTTC.

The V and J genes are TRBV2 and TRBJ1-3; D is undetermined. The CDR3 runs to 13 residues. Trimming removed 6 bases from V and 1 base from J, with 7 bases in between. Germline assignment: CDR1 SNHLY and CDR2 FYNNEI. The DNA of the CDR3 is TGTGCCAGCAGGTTACTGTCTGGAAACACCATATATTTT. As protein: CASRLLSGNTIYF.

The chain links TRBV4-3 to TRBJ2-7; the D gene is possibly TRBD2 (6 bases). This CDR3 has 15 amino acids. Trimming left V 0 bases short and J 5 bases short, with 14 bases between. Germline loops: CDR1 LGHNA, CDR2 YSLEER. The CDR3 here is CASSQDARGVNEQYF. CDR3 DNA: TGCGCCAGCAGCCAAGATGCGCGGGGTGTCAACGAGCAGTACTTC.

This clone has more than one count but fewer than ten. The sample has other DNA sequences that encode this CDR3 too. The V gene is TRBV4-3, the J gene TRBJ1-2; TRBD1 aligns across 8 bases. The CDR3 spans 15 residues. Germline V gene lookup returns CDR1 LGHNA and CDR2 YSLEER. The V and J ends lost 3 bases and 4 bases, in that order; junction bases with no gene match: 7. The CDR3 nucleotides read TGCGCCAGCAGCCACCACGGACAGGGTGGCTATGGCTACACCTTC. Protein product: CASSHHGQGGYGYTF.

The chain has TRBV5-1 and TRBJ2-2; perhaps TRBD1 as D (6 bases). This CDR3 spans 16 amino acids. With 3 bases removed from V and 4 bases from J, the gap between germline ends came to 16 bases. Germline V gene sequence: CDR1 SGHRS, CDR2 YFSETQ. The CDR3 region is CASSWVTGQTTGELFF. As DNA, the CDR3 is TGCGCCAGCAGCTGGGTAACGGGACAAACCACCGGGGAGCTGTTTTTT. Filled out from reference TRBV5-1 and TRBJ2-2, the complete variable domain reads KAGVTQTPRYLIKTRGQQVTLSCSPISGHRSVSWYQQTPGQGLQFLFEYFSETQRNKGNFPGRFSGRQFSNSRSEMNVSTLELGDSALYLCASSWVTGQTTGELFFGEGSRLTVL.

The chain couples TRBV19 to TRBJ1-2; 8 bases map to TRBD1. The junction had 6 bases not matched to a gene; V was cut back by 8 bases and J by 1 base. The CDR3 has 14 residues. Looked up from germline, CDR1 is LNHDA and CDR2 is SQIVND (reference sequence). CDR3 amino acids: CASGVTGVNYGYTF. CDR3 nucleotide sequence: TGTGCCAGTGGGGTGACAGGGGTTAACTATGGCTACACCTTC.

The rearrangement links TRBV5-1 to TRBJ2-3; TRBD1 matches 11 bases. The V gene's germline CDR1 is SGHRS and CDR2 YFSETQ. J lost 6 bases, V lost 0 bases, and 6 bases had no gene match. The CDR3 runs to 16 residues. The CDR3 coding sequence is TGCGCCAGCAGCTTGGCGGACAGGGGGCGCGGGGATACGCAGTATTTT. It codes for CASSLADRGRGDTQYF.

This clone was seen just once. CDR3 region: CASSLGALAGGKETQYF. The CDR3 DNA reads as TGTGCCAGCAGCTTAGGGGCGTTGGCGGGGGGTAAGGAGACCCAGTACTTC. This rearrangement joins TRBV7-6 to TRBJ2-5; TRBD2 aligns across 8 bases. V gave up 1 base and J gave up 5 bases; unmatched junction bases: 12. CDR1 is SGHVS, CDR2 FNYEAQ, per germline. The CDR3 contains 17 residues.

CDR3 DNA: TGTGCCAGCAGCTCCTTTCTAGCGGGCCATAACACAGATACGCAGTATTTT. Translation gives CASSSFLAGHNTDTQYF. The chain uses TRBV7-9 and TRBJ2-3; 8 positions match TRBD2. CDR3 size: 17 residues. CDR1 SEHNR and CDR2 FQNEAQ come from the germline V gene (reference sequence). V lost 4 bases, J lost 2 bases, and 11 bases stayed unmatched.

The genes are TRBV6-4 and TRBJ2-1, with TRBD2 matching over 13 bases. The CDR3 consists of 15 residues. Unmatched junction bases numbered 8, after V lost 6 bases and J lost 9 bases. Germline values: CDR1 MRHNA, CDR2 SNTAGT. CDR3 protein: CASSHTSGGASEQFF. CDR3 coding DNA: TGTGCCAGCAGCCACACTAGCGGGGGGGCCAGTGAGCAGTTCTTC.

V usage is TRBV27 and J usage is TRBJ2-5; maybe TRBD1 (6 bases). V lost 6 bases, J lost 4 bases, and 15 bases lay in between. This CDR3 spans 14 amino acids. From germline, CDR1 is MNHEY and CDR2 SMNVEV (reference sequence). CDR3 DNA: TGTGCCAGCAGCCGTACAGGGTTGGCAGAGACCCAGTACTTC. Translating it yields CASSRTGLAETQYF.

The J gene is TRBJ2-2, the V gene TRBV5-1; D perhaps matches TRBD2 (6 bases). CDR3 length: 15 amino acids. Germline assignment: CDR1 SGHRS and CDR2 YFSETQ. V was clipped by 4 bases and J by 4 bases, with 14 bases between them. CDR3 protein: CASSPGTDPTGELFF. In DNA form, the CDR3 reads TGCGCCAGCAGCCCCGGGACTGACCCCACCGGGGAGCTGTTTTTT. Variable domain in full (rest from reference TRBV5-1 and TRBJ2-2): KAGVTQTPRYLIKTRGQQVTLSCSPISGHRSVSWYQQTPGQGLQFLFEYFSETQRNKGNFPGRFSGRQFSNSRSEMNVSTLELGDSALYLCASSPGTDPTGELFFGEGSRLTVL.

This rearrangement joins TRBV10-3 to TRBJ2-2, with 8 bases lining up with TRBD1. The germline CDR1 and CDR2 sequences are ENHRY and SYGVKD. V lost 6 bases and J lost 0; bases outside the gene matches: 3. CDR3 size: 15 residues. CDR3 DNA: TGTGCCATCAGCCCACAGGGGGCGAACACCGGGGAGCTGTTTTTT. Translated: CAISPQGANTGELFF.

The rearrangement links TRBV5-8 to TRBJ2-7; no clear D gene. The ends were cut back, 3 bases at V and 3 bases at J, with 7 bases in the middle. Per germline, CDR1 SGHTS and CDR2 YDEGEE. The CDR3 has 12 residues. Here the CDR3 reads CASSWSVYEQYF. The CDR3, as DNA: TGTGCCAGCAGCTGGAGCGTCTACGAGCAGTACTTC.

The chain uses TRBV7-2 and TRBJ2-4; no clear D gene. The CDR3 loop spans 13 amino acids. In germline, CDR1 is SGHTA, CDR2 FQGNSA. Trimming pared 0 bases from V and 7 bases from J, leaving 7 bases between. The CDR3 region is CASSLARHNIQYF. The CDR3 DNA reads TGTGCCAGCAGCTTAGCCAGGCATAACATTCAGTACTTC.

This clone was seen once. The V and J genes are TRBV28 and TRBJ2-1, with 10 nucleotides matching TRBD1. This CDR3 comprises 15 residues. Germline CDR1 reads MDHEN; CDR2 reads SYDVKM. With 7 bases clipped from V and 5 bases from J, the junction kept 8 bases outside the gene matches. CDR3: CASNSPGTGDNEQFF. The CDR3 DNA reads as TGTGCCAGCAATTCACCCGGGACAGGGGACAATGAGCAGTTCTTC.

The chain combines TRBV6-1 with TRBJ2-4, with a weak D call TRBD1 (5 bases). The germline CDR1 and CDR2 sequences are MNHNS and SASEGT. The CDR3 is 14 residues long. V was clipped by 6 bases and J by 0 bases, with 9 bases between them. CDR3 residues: CASRDTVAKNIQYF. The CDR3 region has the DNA TGTGCCAGCAGGGACACTGTAGCCAAAAACATTCAGTACTTC.

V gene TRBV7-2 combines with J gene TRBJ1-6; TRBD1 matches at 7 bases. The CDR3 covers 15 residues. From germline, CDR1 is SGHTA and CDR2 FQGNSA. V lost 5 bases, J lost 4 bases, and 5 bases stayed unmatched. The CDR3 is CASSPMGQYNSPLHF. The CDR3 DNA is TGTGCCAGCAGCCCAATGGGACAGTATAATTCACCCCTCCACTTT.

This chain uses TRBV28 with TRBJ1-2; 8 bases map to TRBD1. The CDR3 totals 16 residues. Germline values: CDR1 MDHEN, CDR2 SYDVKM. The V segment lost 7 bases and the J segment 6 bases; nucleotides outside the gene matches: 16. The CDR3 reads CASTTPQGARKDGYTF. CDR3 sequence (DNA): TGTGCCAGCACGACGCCCCAGGGGGCGCGGAAGGATGGCTACACCTTC.

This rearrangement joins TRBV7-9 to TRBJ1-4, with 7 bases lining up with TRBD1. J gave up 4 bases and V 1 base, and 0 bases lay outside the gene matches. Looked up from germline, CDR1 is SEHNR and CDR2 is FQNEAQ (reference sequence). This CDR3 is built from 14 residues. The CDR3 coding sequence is TGTGCCAGCAGCTTAGACAGGGGTAATGAAAAACTGTTTTTT. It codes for CASSLDRGNEKLFF.

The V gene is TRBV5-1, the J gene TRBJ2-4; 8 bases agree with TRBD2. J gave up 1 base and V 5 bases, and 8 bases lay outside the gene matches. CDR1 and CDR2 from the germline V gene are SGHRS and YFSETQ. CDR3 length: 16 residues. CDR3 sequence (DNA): TGCGCCAGCAGTTCGGGGGGGGTCCAGGCCAAAAACATTCAGTACTTC. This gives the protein CASSSGGVQAKNIQYF.

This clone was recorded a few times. CDR3 DNA: TGTGCCAGCAGTGGACAGGTCCGGACCCAGTACTTC. It codes for CASSGQVRTQYF. The chain joins TRBV25-1 to TRBJ2-5; tentative D call: TRBD1 (6 bases). There are 12 residues in the CDR3. From germline, CDR1 is MGHDK and CDR2 SYGVNS. The ends were cut back, 4 bases at V and 7 bases at J, with 10 bases in the middle.

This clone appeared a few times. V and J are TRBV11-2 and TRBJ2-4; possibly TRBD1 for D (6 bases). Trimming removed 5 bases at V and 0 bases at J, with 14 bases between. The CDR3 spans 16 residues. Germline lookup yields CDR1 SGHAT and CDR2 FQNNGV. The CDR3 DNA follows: TGTGCCAGCAGCCTGGGGGCCGGACTAGCCAAAAACATTCAGTACTTC. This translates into CASSLGAGLAKNIQYF.

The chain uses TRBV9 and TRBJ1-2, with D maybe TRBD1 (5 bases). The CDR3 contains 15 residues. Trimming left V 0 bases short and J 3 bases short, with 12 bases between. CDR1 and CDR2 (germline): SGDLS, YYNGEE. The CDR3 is CASSVEPGRDYGYTF. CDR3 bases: TGTGCCAGCAGCGTAGAGCCAGGGAGGGACTATGGCTACACCTTC. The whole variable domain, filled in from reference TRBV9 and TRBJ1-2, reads DSGVTQTPKHLITATGQRVTLRCSPRSGDLSVYWYQQSLDQGLQFLIQYYNGEERAKGNILERFSAQQFPDLHSELNLSSLELGDSALYFCASSVEPGRDYGYTFGSGTRLTVV.

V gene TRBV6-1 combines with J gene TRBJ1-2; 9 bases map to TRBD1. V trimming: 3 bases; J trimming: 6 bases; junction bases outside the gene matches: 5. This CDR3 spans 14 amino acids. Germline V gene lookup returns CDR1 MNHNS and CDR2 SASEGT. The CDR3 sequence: CASSERTGADGYTF. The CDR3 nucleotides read TGTGCCAGCAGTGAGAGGACAGGGGCAGATGGCTACACCTTC.

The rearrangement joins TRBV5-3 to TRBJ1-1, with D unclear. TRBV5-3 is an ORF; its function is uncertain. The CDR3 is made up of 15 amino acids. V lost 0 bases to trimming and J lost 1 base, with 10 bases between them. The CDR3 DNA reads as TGTGCCAGAAGCTTGGCGGCGGGTACGAACACTGAAGCTTTCTTT. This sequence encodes CARSLAAGTNTEAFF.

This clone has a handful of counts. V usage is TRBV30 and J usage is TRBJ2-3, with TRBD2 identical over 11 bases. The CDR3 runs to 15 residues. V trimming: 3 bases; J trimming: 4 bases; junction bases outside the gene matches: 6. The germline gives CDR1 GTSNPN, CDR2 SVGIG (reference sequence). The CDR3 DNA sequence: TGTGCCTGGAGGATTAGCGGGGGGGCATCAGATACGCAGTATTTT. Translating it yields CAWRISGGASDTQYF.

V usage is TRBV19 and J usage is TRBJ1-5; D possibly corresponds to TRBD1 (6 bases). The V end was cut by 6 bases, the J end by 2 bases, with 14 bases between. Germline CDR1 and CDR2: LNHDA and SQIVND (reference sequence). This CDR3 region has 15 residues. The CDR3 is CASSSQGWGNQPQHF. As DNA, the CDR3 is TGTGCCAGTAGCTCACAGGGTTGGGGCAATCAGCCCCAGCATTTT.

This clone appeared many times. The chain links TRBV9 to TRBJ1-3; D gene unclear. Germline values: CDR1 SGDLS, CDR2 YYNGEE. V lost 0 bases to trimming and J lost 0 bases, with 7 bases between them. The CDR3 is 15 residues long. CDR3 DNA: TGTGCCAGCAGCGTAGGGAGCAGCTCTGGAAACACCATATATTTT. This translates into CASSVGSSSGNTIYF.